These T cell receptor beta chains were read from a single sample in a study of blood T cells in healthy people across ages. MiXCR, applied by TCRdb to the 5' RACE reads, yields one record per CDR3 protein. The sample records over 1,500,000 distinct CDR3 sequences, approximately 50% being singletons. Source material: blood. These receptors all stem from a woman aged 40-49 years in good health. CDR3s include the opening cysteine and the closing phenylalanine or tryptophan.

j_call | v_call | cdr3_aa
TRBJ2-1 | TRBV15 | CATSRFGGGSYNEQFF
TRBJ1-1 | TRBV15 | CATSRDGVRDSEAFF
TRBJ2-3 | TRBV20-1 | CSASDRVPDTQYF
TRBJ2-5 | TRBV6-2/TRBV6-3 | CASTGAQETQYF
TRBJ2-1 | TRBV20-1 | CSARGWGVKDNEQFF
TRBJ2-4 | TRBV20-1 | CSAPPLGVTSKNIQYF
TRBJ2-5 | TRBV3-1 | CASSHIRGGKETQYF
TRBJ2-2 | TRBV20-1 | CSARQGATNTGELFF
TRBJ1-4 | TRBV7-2 | CASRIGQGAANEKLFF
TRBJ1-2 | TRBV5-6 | CASSLGTGDDRLYGYTF
TRBJ2-5 | TRBV9 | CASSVATSGGTLQETQYF
TRBJ2-7 | TRBV15 | CATALEGHYEQYF
TRBJ2-3 | TRBV18 | CASSPRNPWDTQYF
TRBJ2-7 | TRBV6-5 | CASSGSGTGAYEQYF
TRBJ1-2 | TRBV20-1 | CSAPLRSGGSYGYTF
TRBJ1-2 | TRBV27 | CASSSAGRGYTF
TRBJ2-1 | TRBV4-2 | CASSPEEESSYNEQFF
TRBJ1-1 | TRBV29-1 | CSVEPGGRNTEAFF
TRBJ2-7 | TRBV7-2 | CASSLAADRSYEQYF
TRBJ1-2 | TRBV7-2 | CASSFSRQGGGYTF
TRBJ1-2 | TRBV7-9 | CASSLAPRGGNYGYTF
TRBJ2-5 | TRBV9 | CASSVDVALGETQYF
TRBJ1-5 | TRBV7-8 | CASSSSGISNQPQHF
TRBJ1-2 | TRBV4-2 | CASSQPGTGSNGYTF
TRBJ2-5 | TRBV7-2 | CASSPTSGRVGQETLYF
TRBJ2-7 | TRBV6-2/TRBV6-3 | CASSDGLSGTSYEQYF
TRBJ2-1 | TRBV20-1 | CSAGGAAGEQFF
TRBJ1-2 | TRBV20-1 | CSARHHKSGYTF
TRBJ2-1 | TRBV4-2 | CASSQETANEQFF
TRBJ1-5 | TRBV5-1 | CASSQDVGDQPQHF
TRBJ1-2 | TRBV10-3 | CAIGAARSYGYTF
TRBJ2-3 | TRBV28 | CASSLVGTGDGVDTQYF
TRBJ1-2 | TRBV2 | CASSVPGAYYGYTF
. | TRBV4-3 | CASSQDLSKGQGAGDEQYF
TRBJ2-7 | TRBV27 | CASGGQGAYEQYF
TRBJ1-2 | TRBV6-1 | CASSEETRIGQYTF
TRBJ1-2 | TRBV5-1 | CATSPGTSYGYTF
TRBJ2-1 | TRBV4-3 | CASSSRVPYNEQFF
TRBJ1-2 | TRBV11-1 | CASSFLGRYGYTF
TRBJ1-5 | TRBV12-3/TRBV12-4 | CASRRDINQPQHF
TRBJ2-5 | TRBV11-2 | CASSLLPGSLREETQYF
TRBJ1-2 | TRBV11-2 | CASSPGAPRDYGYTF
TRBJ2-7 | TRBV24-1 | CATSDWFEQYF
TRBJ2-6 | TRBV25-1 | CASSAKPPGANVLTF
TRBJ1-2 | TRBV20-1 | CSASMDRGGVYGYTF
TRBJ2-3 | TRBV29-1 | CSMSRADTQYF
TRBJ1-1 | TRBV12-3/TRBV12-4 | CASSESWGTEAFF
TRBJ2-1 | TRBV24-1 | CATSATLHVNEQFF
TRBJ1-1 | TRBV29-1 | CSVALTGPMNTEAFF
TRBJ2-1 | TRBV11-2 | CASSLGAEGGEQFF
TRBJ2-5 | TRBV27 | CASSHRPEGSYNEQYF
TRBJ1-2 | TRBV4-3 | CASSQNPTGEGYTF
TRBJ2-3 | TRBV4-3 | CASSKRAGATDTQYF
TRBJ2-7 | TRBV28 | CASRPPTGAYEQYF